Listed here are 32 T cell receptor beta chains from one sample, sequenced in a study of cytomegalovirus exposure and HLA in healthy donors. Researchers ran the PCR with 60 Vbeta and 13 Jbeta primers. Sequenced by immunoSEQ multiplex PCR; TCRdb stores in-frame clones only, minus some. The sample includes about 98,000 clones, about 80% of them seen just once. The sequencing sample was made of PBMCs. Every receptor here comes from a man between 18 and 29 years old in good health and CMV-seropositive.

The count of this clone is one. This chain joins TRBV6-5 and TRBJ2-1; TRBD2 agrees at 11 bases. Germline lookup yields CDR1 MNHEY and CDR2 SVGAGI. The CDR3 consists of 15 residues. Trimming at V came to 6 bases and at J to 2 bases, leaving 3 bases not matched to a gene. CDR3 in amino acids: CASSGTSGTYNEQFF. In nucleotides, the CDR3 is TGTGCCAGCAGCGGGACTAGCGGTACCTACAATGAGCAGTTCTTC.

The V call is TRBV6-5, the J call TRBJ2-5; TRBD2 matches at 7 bases. Germline V gives CDR1 MNHEY, CDR2 SVGAGI. The CDR3 length is 14 residues. After removal of 4 bases from V and 1 base from J, the junction contained 3 bases not matched to a gene. Here the CDR3 reads CASSSRGFQETQYF. The CDR3, as DNA: TGTGCCAGCAGTTCGCGGGGGTTCCAAGAGACCCAGTACTTC.

The chain carries TRBV28 and TRBJ1-5, with TRBD1 matching 11 bases. This CDR3 has 20 amino acids. Trimming cost V 1 base and J 0 bases; bases outside gene matches: 11. Germline values: CDR1 MDHEN, CDR2 SYDVKM. CDR3 coding DNA: TGTGCCAGCAGTTTATTTGGTTGGACAGGGGGCAGGAATAGCAATCAGCCCCAGCATTTT. Translated: CASSLFGWTGGRNSNQPQHF. Using reference TRBV28 and TRBJ1-5 for the parts outside the CDR3, the full variable domain is DVKVTQSSRYLVKRTGEKVFLECVQDMDHENMFWYRQDPGLGLRLIYFSYDVKMKEKGDIPEGYSVSREKKERFSLILESASTNQTSMYLCASSLFGWTGGRNSNQPQHFGDGTRLSIL.

This clone appeared a few times. The genes are TRBV2 and TRBJ1-5; 8 nucleotides match TRBD1. Trimming cost V 4 bases and J 3 bases; bases outside gene matches: 5. CDR1 and CDR2 (germline): SNHLY, FYNNEI. The CDR3 length is 15 residues. CDR3 bases: TGTGCCAGCAGTGCAGGGGGCTCGGCCAATCAGCCCCAGCATTTT. It encodes CASSAGGSANQPQHF.

This chain connects TRBV5-4 to TRBJ2-5; TRBD1 matches at 10 bases. CDR1 and CDR2 from the germline V gene are SGHNT and YYREEE (reference sequence). V shed 4 bases and J 5 bases; nucleotides not matched to a gene: 8. There are 15 residues in the CDR3. Written as DNA, the CDR3 is TGTGCCAGCAGCCCAACGACAGGGGGCGGGGAGACCCAGTACTTC. The encoded protein is CASSPTTGGGETQYF.

This clone was detected a few times. The V gene is TRBV28, the J gene TRBJ2-7; 11 bases fit TRBD1. Germline values: CDR1 MDHEN, CDR2 SYDVKM. The ends lost 5 bases at V and 2 bases at J; junction bases unmatched: 8. The CDR3 runs to 16 residues. The CDR3 DNA sequence: TGTGCCAGCAGTCCCTTCGTGGGACAGGGGGCCTACGAGCAGTACTTC. Translation: CASSPFVGQGAYEQYF.

The chain has TRBV30 and TRBJ1-2, with 12 positions matching TRBD1. The CDR3 runs to 14 residues. In germline, CDR1 is GTSNPN, CDR2 SVGIG (reference sequence). With V trimmed by 5 bases and J by 7 bases, 8 bases remained unmatched. DNA of the CDR3: TGTGCCTGGGGTGGGACAGGGGGCGCGGGTGGCTACACCTTC. It is translated as CAWGGTGGAGGYTF.

The rearrangement joins TRBV6-5 to TRBJ1-1; D is ambiguous. Trimming took off 6 bases at V and 7 bases at J, with 15 bases between the two ends. There are 13 residues in the CDR3. Per the germline V gene, CDR1 is MNHEY and CDR2 is SVGAGI. The CDR3 sequence: CASSPGRGGEAFF. The CDR3 nucleotides read TGTGCCAGCAGCCCCGGACGGGGTGGTGAAGCTTTCTTT.

The J gene is TRBJ1-2, the V gene TRBV18; D possibly corresponds to TRBD1 (5 bases). CDR3 size: 14 residues. Trimming cost V 6 bases and J 4 bases, with 15 bases left between them. Germline assignment: CDR1 KGHSH and CDR2 LQKENI. The CDR3 region is CASSMGGATYGYTF. For the CDR3, the DNA is TGTGCCAGCTCTATGGGAGGGGCAACCTATGGCTACACCTTC.

The chain is built from TRBV7-9 and TRBJ2-3, with 9 bases identical to TRBD2. The CDR3 spans 15 residues. In germline, CDR1 is SEHNR, CDR2 FQNEAQ (reference sequence). Trimming removed 5 bases from V and 2 bases from J; junction bases left unmatched: 5. Here the CDR3 reads CASSQRGVHTDTQYF. The DNA of the CDR3 is TGTGCCAGCAGCCAGCGGGGGGTTCACACAGATACGCAGTATTTT.

This chain uses TRBV5-1 with TRBJ2-2, with 9 bases matching TRBD2. The V gene's germline CDR1 is SGHRS and CDR2 YFSETQ. The CDR3 loop spans 15 amino acids. The V and J ends lost 4 bases and 4 bases, in that order; junction bases with no gene match: 5. CDR3 loop: CASSPSGAGTGELFF. The CDR3 coding sequence is TGCGCCAGCAGCCCTAGCGGGGCGGGCACCGGGGAGCTGTTTTTT.

This clone has just a few counts. This sequence joins TRBV10-2 and TRBJ1-3; D is unresolved. V gave up 0 bases and J gave up 2 bases, with 11 bases separating them. Germline CDR1 is WSHSY and CDR2 is SAAADI. The CDR3 is 16 amino acids. The CDR3 region is CASSESTPGPGNTIYF. The CDR3 nucleotides read TGCGCCAGCAGTGAGTCTACCCCAGGTCCTGGAAACACCATATATTTT.

For the CDR3, the DNA is TGTGCCTGGAGTGTACTGGAGTGGGAGACCCAGTACTTC. It yields the protein CAWSVLEWETQYF. V is TRBV30 and J is TRBJ2-5; D is unclear. V lost 0 bases and J 5 bases, leaving 10 bases between the germline ends. The CDR3 has 13 residues. Germline CDR1 reads GTSNPN; CDR2 reads SVGIG (reference sequence).

The V and J genes are TRBV2 and TRBJ1-2, with TRBD1 matching 10 bases. CDR1 and CDR2 from the germline V gene are SNHLY and FYNNEI. This CDR3 region has 15 residues. V was clipped by 5 bases and J by 6 bases; unmatched bases: 9. As DNA, the CDR3 is TGTGCCAGCAGTCCCGGGACAGGGGCTCAGGATGGCTACACCTTC. Translating gives CASSPGTGAQDGYTF. Filled out from reference TRBV2 and TRBJ1-2, the complete variable domain reads EPEVTQTPSHQVTQMGQEVILRCVPISNHLYFYWYRQILGQKVEFLVSFYNNEISEKSEIFDDQFSVERPDGSNFTLKIRSTKLEDSAMYFCASSPGTGAQDGYTFGSGTRLTVV.

The chain carries TRBV10-3 and TRBJ2-1, with 7 bases fitting TRBD2. This CDR3 is 17 amino acids long. V dropped 4 bases and J dropped 0; count of bases not matched to a gene: 9. From germline, CDR1 is ENHRY and CDR2 SYGVKD. For the CDR3, the DNA is TGTGCCATCAGTGCCGGGACTATCCTAAGCTCCTACAATGAGCAGTTCTTC. Its protein product is CAISAGTILSSYNEQFF.

This sequence joins TRBV5-4 and TRBJ1-2; 11 positions agree with TRBD1. The CDR3 extends over 17 amino acids. J gave up 5 bases and V 3 bases, and 12 bases lay outside the gene matches. Germline assignment: CDR1 SGHNT and CDR2 YYREEE (reference sequence). CDR3 amino acids: CASSSHTRRDRGYGYTF. CDR3 DNA: TGTGCCAGCAGCTCTCATACTAGACGGGACAGGGGGTATGGCTACACCTTC. Together with reference TRBV5-4 and TRBJ1-2, the CDR3 gives the full variable domain: ETGVTQSPTHLIKTRGQQVTLRCSSQSGHNTVSWYQQALGQGPQFIFQYYREEENGRGNFPPRFSGLQFPNYSSELNVNALELDDSALYLCASSSHTRRDRGYGYTFGSGTRLTVV.

This clone came up a few times. The genes are TRBV27 and TRBJ2-1, with 7 bases aligning to TRBD2. CDR1 and CDR2 from the germline V gene are MNHEY and SMNVEV (reference sequence). Losses at the gene ends were 4 bases for V and 12 bases for J; bases not matched to a gene: 9. The CDR3 extends over 13 amino acids. The CDR3 region is CASSSPGRVGQFF. Written as DNA, the CDR3 is TGTGCCAGCAGTTCCCCAGGGAGGGTTGGGCAGTTCTTC.

This clone is a singleton in its sample. The chain couples TRBV4-2 to TRBJ2-7, with 10 bases matching TRBD2. Per the germline V gene, CDR1 is LGHNA and CDR2 is YNFKEQ. V gave up 0 bases and J gave up 2 bases; unmatched junction bases: 7. The CDR3 contains 17 residues. The CDR3 nucleotides are TGTGCCAGCAGCCAAGAAGCGGGGGGGACCCCTACCTACGAGCAGTACTTC. Translation: CASSQEAGGTPTYEQYF.

In nucleotides, the CDR3 is TGTGCCAGCACCTATCGCTCAGGCAATGAGCAGTTCTTC. This encodes CASTYRSGNEQFF. This chain uses TRBV6-1 with TRBJ2-1; D ambiguous. V was shortened by 7 bases and J by 6 bases, with 13 bases between the two germline ends. Germline values: CDR1 MNHNS, CDR2 SASEGT. This CDR3 is 13 amino acids long.

The chain couples TRBV5-1 to TRBJ2-5, with TRBD1 identical over 8 bases. CDR1 is SGHRS and CDR2 is YFSETQ in the germline V gene. The J segment lost 2 bases and the V segment lost 5 bases, leaving 8 bases of the junction unmatched. The CDR3 is 15 residues long. DNA for the CDR3: TGCGCCAGCAGTTCGACAGGGGCCAGGCAAGAGACCCAGTACTTC. This encodes CASSSTGARQETQYF.

In this sample, this clone turned up once. This chain connects TRBV6-4 to TRBJ1-6, with D possibly TRBD1 on 6 matching bases. Trimming shortened V by 4 bases and J by 7 bases, and 11 bases separated the two germline ends. Germline V gene sequence: CDR1 MRHNA, CDR2 SNTAGT. CDR3 size: 14 residues. This CDR3 reads CASSATGLNSPLHF. DNA of the CDR3: TGTGCCAGCAGTGCCACAGGGTTGAATTCACCCCTCCACTTT.

J is TRBJ2-2 and V is TRBV10-2; 10 nucleotides agree with TRBD1. The CDR3 covers 16 residues. Trimming removed 7 bases from V and 6 bases from J; junction bases left unmatched: 11. Germline CDR1 and CDR2: WSHSY and SAAADI. CDR3 protein: CASNTPGQGRSGELFF. DNA of the CDR3: TGCGCCAGCAATACACCGGGACAGGGGAGATCCGGGGAGCTGTTTTTT.

This sequence joins TRBV10-3 and TRBJ2-7, with 9 bases lining up with TRBD2. The CDR3 loop spans 16 amino acids. Germline V lookup: CDR1 ENHRY, CDR2 SYGVKD. J gave up 5 bases and V 0 bases, and 8 bases lay outside the gene matches. In DNA, the CDR3 is TGTGCCATCAGTGAGTCTATGCGGGGGGGCTTGGACGAGCAGTACTTC. Its protein is CAISESMRGGLDEQYF.

This clone occurred a few times. The chain joins TRBV4-1 to TRBJ2-5; 11 bases map to TRBD2. CDR1 and CDR2 from the germline V gene are MGHRA and YSYEKL. The CDR3 sequence is 17 residues long. V dropped 2 bases and J dropped 5; count of bases not matched to a gene: 10. The CDR3 sequence is CASSQLAGGNPDETQYF. The CDR3 DNA sequence: TGCGCCAGCAGCCAACTAGCGGGGGGCAACCCCGACGAGACCCAGTACTTC.

This chain uses TRBV6-6 with TRBJ2-3; the match to TRBD1 covers 8 bases. Germline lookup yields CDR1 MNHNY and CDR2 SVGAGI (reference sequence). Trimming took 4 bases from V and 6 from J; bases not matched to a gene: 12. There are 16 residues in the CDR3. The CDR3 nucleotides read TGTGCCAGCAGTTTCTCCGGTAGGACAGGGAGGGATACGCAGTATTTT. Amino acid sequence: CASSFSGRTGRDTQYF.

The gene calls are TRBV18 and TRBJ1-2; 7 bases line up with TRBD1. Germline CDR1 and CDR2: KGHSH and LQKENI. V lost 3 bases, J lost 4 bases, and 5 bases stayed unmatched. This CDR3 contains 14 residues. The CDR3 region is CASSPRDSLYGYTF. Written as DNA, the CDR3 is TGTGCCAGCTCACCCCGGGACAGCCTCTATGGCTACACCTTC.

This chain connects TRBV14 to TRBJ2-1; D gene ambiguous. This CDR3 has 13 residues. V was cut by 5 bases and J by 5 bases, with 10 bases left in between. Germline lookup yields CDR1 SGHDN and CDR2 FVKESK. DNA of the CDR3: TGTGCCAGCAGCGGAGTATGGGACAATGAGCAGTTCTTC. Encoded protein: CASSGVWDNEQFF.

The rearrangement uses TRBV28 and TRBJ1-6; D is undetermined. CDR3 length: 15 amino acids. The germline V gene has CDR1 MDHEN and CDR2 SYDVKM. Trimming took 4 bases from V and 9 from J, leaving 16 bases between them. The CDR3 reads CASSSWGDSASPLHF. The CDR3 DNA is TGTGCCAGCAGTTCATGGGGAGATTCGGCTTCACCCCTCCACTTT.

The chain employs TRBV5-1 and TRBJ2-5, with 11 bases aligning to TRBD1. Unmatched junction bases numbered 7, after V lost 5 bases and J lost 4 bases. CDR3 length: 15 residues. Germline V lookup: CDR1 SGHRS, CDR2 YFSETQ. The CDR3: CASRDGQGARETQYF. CDR3 sequence (DNA): TGCGCCAGCAGAGACGGACAGGGGGCGCGAGAGACCCAGTACTTC.

The V and J genes are TRBV5-1 and TRBJ2-1; perhaps TRBD2 as D (6 bases). This CDR3 contains 16 residues. Germline V CDR1 and CDR2: SGHRS, YFSETQ. V dropped 4 bases and J dropped 0 bases, with 14 bases sitting between them. Here the CDR3 DNA reads TGCGCCAGCAGCCCTTTGGGGCGGGGCTCCTACAATGAGCAGTTCTTC. Amino acids: CASSPLGRGSYNEQFF.

The rearrangement links TRBV7-6 to TRBJ2-5; TRBD2 matches 9 bases. The CDR3 is 17 residues long. The ends lost 0 bases at V and 5 bases at J; junction bases unmatched: 10. In germline, CDR1 is SGHVS, CDR2 FNYEAQ. CDR3 DNA: TGTGCCAGCAGCTTAGCCTTCAGCGGGGGGACGGGGGAGACCCAGTACTTC. It is translated as CASSLAFSGGTGETQYF.

J is TRBJ2-7 and V is TRBV15, with 8 nucleotides matching TRBD2. From germline, CDR1 is LNHNV and CDR2 YYDKDF (reference sequence). The CDR3 is 14 residues long. J lost 2 bases, V lost 2 bases, and 2 bases had no gene match. The CDR3 bases are TGTGCCACCAGCAGAAGTAGCGGGGCCTACGAGCAGTACTTC. Amino acid sequence: CATSRSSGAYEQYF. Full variable domain (rest looked up from reference TRBV15 and TRBJ2-7): DAMVIQNPRYQVTQFGKPVTLSCSQTLNHNVMYWYQQKSSQAPKLLFHYYDKDFNNEADTPDNFQSRRPNTSFCFLDIRSPGLGDTAMYLCATSRSSGAYEQYFGPGTRLTVT.